The 14 T cell receptor beta chains in this list originate from one sample, sequenced in a study of T-cell memory formation after mild COVID-19. TCRdb reanalysed the 5' RACE reads using MiXCR and keeps one entry per CDR3 protein. The sample lists tens of thousands of distinct CDR3 sequences, over 15% occurring once. Sequencing was done on a sample of PBMCs or a T cell subset sorted from them (not recorded which). Receptor source: an adult woman who had mild COVID-19 (a few samples of this study predate the infection). Cell type and time point are not known.

The chain recombines TRBV5-1 with TRBJ1-1, with no clear D. The V and J ends lost 4 bases and 1 base respectively, with 11 bases between them. From germline, CDR1 is SGHRS and CDR2 YFSETQ. This CDR3 spans 14 amino acids. CDR3 nucleotide sequence: TGCGCCAGCAGCCCCGACTGGGAGAACACTGAAGCTTTCTTT. It is translated as CASSPDWENTEAFF. The variable domain in full, with the rest retrieved from reference TRBV5-1 and TRBJ1-1, is KAGVTQTPRYLIKTRGQQVTLSCSPISGHRSVSWYQQTPGQGLQFLFEYFSETQRNKGNFPGRFSGRQFSNSRSEMNVSTLELGDSALYLCASSPDWENTEAFFGQGTRLTVV.

This clonotype has just a few counts. The chain employs TRBV9 and TRBJ2-7, with D possibly matching TRBD1 (6 bases). The CDR3 totals 14 residues. V was clipped by 4 bases and J by 2 bases, with 13 bases between them. Germline V gene lookup returns CDR1 SGDLS and CDR2 YYNGEE. Here the CDR3 reads CASSSTGTPYEQYF. Here the CDR3 DNA reads TGTGCCAGCAGCTCCACCGGGACACCCTACGAGCAGTACTTC. The whole variable domain, filled in from reference TRBV9 and TRBJ2-7, reads DSGVTQTPKHLITATGQRVTLRCSPRSGDLSVYWYQQSLDQGLQFLIQYYNGEERAKGNILERFSAQQFPDLHSELNLSSLELGDSALYFCASSSTGTPYEQYFGPGTRLTVT.

This clonotype was recorded a few times. V usage is TRBV10-3 and J usage is TRBJ1-5; no reliable D call. Germline V gene sequence: CDR1 ENHRY, CDR2 SYGVKD. Trimming stripped 4 bases from V and 1 base from J, with 8 bases between. The CDR3 has 14 residues. This chain's CDR3 is CAISGPESNQPQHF. The CDR3 DNA reads TGTGCCATCAGTGGTCCAGAGAGCAATCAGCCCCAGCATTTT.

This clonotype was counted a few times. The V gene is TRBV29-1, the J gene TRBJ2-3, with D maybe TRBD2 (6 bases). The CDR3 extends over 14 amino acids. The ends were cut back, 4 bases at V and 1 base at J, with 12 bases in the middle. The V gene's germline CDR1 is SQVTM and CDR2 ANQGSEA. The CDR3 coding sequence is TGCAGCGTTGTGCCGGGAGTGCGCACAGATACGCAGTATTTT. It translates to CSVVPGVRTDTQYF.

This chain uses TRBV7-9 with TRBJ2-7; D possibly corresponds to TRBD2 (6 bases). Trimming took 5 bases from V and 2 from J, leaving 22 bases between them. Germline V gene data show CDR1 as SEHNR and CDR2 as FQNEAQ (reference sequence). This CDR3 region has 17 residues. CDR3 protein: CASSPPPWVADTYEQYF. The CDR3 nucleotides are TGTGCCAGCAGCCCCCCGCCGTGGGTAGCGGACACCTACGAGCAGTACTTC.

There are a few counts of this clonotype. The J gene is TRBJ2-7, the V gene TRBV14; D might be TRBD1 (6 bases). The V gene's germline CDR1 is SGHDN and CDR2 FVKESK. Deletions cut 6 bases from V and 6 bases from J, with 15 bases between. The CDR3 contains 13 residues. This CDR3 reads CASSTDVQGEQYV. CDR3 bases: TGTGCCAGCAGTACGGACGTACAGGGCGAGCAGTACGTC.

This clonotype was recorded at least ten times. J is TRBJ2-1 and V is TRBV7-2, with 15 bases aligning to TRBD2. This CDR3 is 17 amino acids long. The junction had 6 bases not matched to a gene; V was cut back by 1 base and J by 8 bases. The germline V gene has CDR1 SGHTA and CDR2 FQGNSA. CDR3 sequence: CASSLGTSGGASDEQFF. DNA of the CDR3: TGTGCCAGCAGCTTAGGGACTAGCGGGGGGGCCTCAGATGAGCAGTTCTTC.

This clonotype came up a few times. V is TRBV5-6 and J is TRBJ1-1; 9 bases agree with TRBD1. CDR3 length: 16 residues. The trim removed 0 bases at V and 3 bases at J, leaving 6 bases unmatched. Looked up from germline, CDR1 is SGHDT and CDR2 is YYEEEE. CDR3 in DNA: TGTGCCAGCAGCTTGGAAGGGACAGGGACCGACACTGAAGCTTTCTTT. Protein: CASSLEGTGTDTEAFF.

V gene TRBV15 combines with J gene TRBJ1-1; the D is unclear. The length of the CDR3 is 15 residues. V lost 1 base and J 3 bases, leaving 12 bases between the germline ends. Germline V gene lookup returns CDR1 LNHNV and CDR2 YYDKDF (reference sequence). The CDR3 nucleotides are TGTGCCACCAGCAGAGCCCTCCGACGGGACACTGAAGCTTTCTTT. Its translation is CATSRALRRDTEAFF. Complete variable domain (other parts from reference TRBV15 and TRBJ1-1): DAMVIQNPRYQVTQFGKPVTLSCSQTLNHNVMYWYQQKSSQAPKLLFHYYDKDFNNEADTPDNFQSRRPNTSFCFLDIRSPGLGDTAMYLCATSRALRRDTEAFFGQGTRLTVV.

There are a few counts of this clonotype. The V gene is TRBV4-1, the J gene TRBJ2-2, with D unclear. The V gene's germline CDR1 is MGHRA and CDR2 YSYEKL. V lost 8 bases and J lost 4, with 14 bases in between. The CDR3 spans 14 residues. In DNA, the CDR3 is TGCGCCAGCCAACCAAGAAAGAGCACCGGGGAGCTGTTTTTT. Translation gives CASQPRKSTGELFF.

This clonotype was counted between two and nine times. The chain is built from TRBV27 and TRBJ2-1, with 8 bases that match TRBD2. V dropped 1 base and J dropped 0; count of bases not matched to a gene: 2. Germline V gene sequence: CDR1 MNHEY, CDR2 SMNVEV (reference sequence). CDR3 length: 16 amino acids. The chain's CDR3 is CASSLFGTSSYNEQFF. The CDR3 nucleotides are TGTGCCAGCAGTTTATTCGGGACTAGCTCCTACAATGAGCAGTTCTTC.

This clonotype turned up a few times. The chain recombines TRBV27 with TRBJ1-1, with D unresolved. The V end was cut by 6 bases, the J end by 1 base, with 18 bases between. The germline V gene has CDR1 MNHEY and CDR2 SMNVEV (reference sequence). The length of the CDR3 is 16 residues. CDR3: CASRWSSGPTNTEAFF. The CDR3 region has the DNA TGTGCCAGCAGGTGGAGTTCGGGCCCGACGAACACTGAAGCTTTCTTT.

This clonotype showed up many times. This chain uses TRBV6-1 with TRBJ2-3; TRBD2 matches at 7 bases. The CDR3 is 15 residues long. Per the germline V gene, CDR1 is MNHNS and CDR2 is SASEGT. After removal of 6 bases from V and 6 bases from J, the junction contained 12 bases not matched to a gene. CDR3 coding DNA: TGTGCCAGCAGGGATACTAGCGCCTTTGGGGATACGCAGTATTTT. This gives the protein CASRDTSAFGDTQYF.

The V call is TRBV6-5, the J call TRBJ1-1; D uncertain. The V and J ends lost 0 bases and 3 bases respectively, with 8 bases between them. This CDR3 is 14 amino acids long. Germline V lookup: CDR1 MNHEY, CDR2 SVGAGI. The CDR3 loop is CASSYSGMDTEAFF. CDR3 DNA: TGTGCCAGCAGTTACTCGGGAATGGACACTGAAGCTTTCTTT.